This TCR beta chain was retrieved from a study of T cells expressing NK-cell markers. Across the whole study: Of eight sequenced donors, seven were HCMV-seropositive and one HCMV-seronegative.

Synthesis of TCR beta cDNA relied on 5'RACE template switching carrying UMIs. TCRdb re-called the 5' RACE reads and gives one entry per CDR3 protein, without DNA. The sample yields 500,000 to 700,000 distinct CDR3 sequences, of which the top ten take up roughly 3.6%. The CDR3 length is 17 residues. From germline, CDR1 is ENHRY and CDR2 SYGVKD. V usage is TRBV10-3 and J usage is TRBJ2-3; no DNA is available, so the TRBD2 call from TCRdb remains unchecked. The sequencing input was blood T cells: a sorted CD56 or NKG2C T cell subset, CD4+ or CD8+ T cells, or bulk PBMC T cells (not recorded which). This TCR derives from a man between 18 and 35 years old in good health. CDR3 amino acids: CAIRRPTSGASTDTQYF.